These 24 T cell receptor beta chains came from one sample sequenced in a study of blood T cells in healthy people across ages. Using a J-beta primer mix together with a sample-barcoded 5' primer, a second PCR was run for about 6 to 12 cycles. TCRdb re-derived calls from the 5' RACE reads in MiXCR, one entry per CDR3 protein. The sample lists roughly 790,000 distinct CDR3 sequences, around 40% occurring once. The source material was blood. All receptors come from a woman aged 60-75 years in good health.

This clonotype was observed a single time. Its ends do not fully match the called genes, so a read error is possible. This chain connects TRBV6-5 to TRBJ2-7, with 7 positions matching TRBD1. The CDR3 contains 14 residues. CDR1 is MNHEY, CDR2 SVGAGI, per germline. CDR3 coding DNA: TGTACCAGCAGCCGACAGGGAGCGCACTACGAGCAGTACTTC. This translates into CTSSRQGAHYEQYF.

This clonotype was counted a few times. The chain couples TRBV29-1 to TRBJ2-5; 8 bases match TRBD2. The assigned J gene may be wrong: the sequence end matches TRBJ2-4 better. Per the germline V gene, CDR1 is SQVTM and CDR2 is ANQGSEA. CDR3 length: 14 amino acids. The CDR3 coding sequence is TGCAGCGTTAGACCCGATGCGGGGGGTAACATTCAGTACTTC. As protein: CSVRPDAGGNIQYF.

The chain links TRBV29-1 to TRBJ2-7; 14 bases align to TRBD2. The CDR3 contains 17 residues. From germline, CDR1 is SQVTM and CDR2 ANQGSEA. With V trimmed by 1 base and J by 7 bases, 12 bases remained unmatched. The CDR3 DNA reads TGCAGCGTTGAAGGACTAGCGGGAGGGCCCTCCTACAAGGAGCAGTACTTC. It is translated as CSVEGLAGGPSYKEQYF.

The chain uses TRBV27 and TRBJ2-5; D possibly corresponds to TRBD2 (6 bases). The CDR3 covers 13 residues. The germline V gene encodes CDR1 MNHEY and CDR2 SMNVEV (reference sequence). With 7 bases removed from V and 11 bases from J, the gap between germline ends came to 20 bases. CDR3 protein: CASTTGLTGEQYF. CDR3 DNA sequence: TGTGCCAGCACTACGGGACTGACGGGGGAGCAGTACTTC.

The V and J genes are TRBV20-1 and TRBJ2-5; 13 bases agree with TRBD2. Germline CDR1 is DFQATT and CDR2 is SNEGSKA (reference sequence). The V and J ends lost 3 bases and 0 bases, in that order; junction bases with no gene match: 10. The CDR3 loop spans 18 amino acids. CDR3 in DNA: TGCAGTGCTAGGCGGGGACTACTAGCGGGGGGGTACCAAGAGACCCAGTACTTC. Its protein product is CSARRGLLAGGYQETQYF.

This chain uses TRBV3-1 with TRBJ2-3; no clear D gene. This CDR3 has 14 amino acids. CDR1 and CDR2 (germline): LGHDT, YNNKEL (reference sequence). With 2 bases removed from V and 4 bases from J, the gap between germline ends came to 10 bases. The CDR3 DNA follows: TGTGCCAGCAGCCAACTTCCTAGAGCAGATACGCAGTATTTT. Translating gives CASSQLPRADTQYF.

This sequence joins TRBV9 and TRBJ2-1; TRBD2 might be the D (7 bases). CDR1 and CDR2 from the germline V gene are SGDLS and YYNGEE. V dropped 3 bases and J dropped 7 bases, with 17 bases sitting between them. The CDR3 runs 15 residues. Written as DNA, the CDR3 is TGTGCCAGCAGCGAAGGGGGGGAGACTAAAAATGAGCAGTTCTTC. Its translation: CASSEGGETKNEQFF.

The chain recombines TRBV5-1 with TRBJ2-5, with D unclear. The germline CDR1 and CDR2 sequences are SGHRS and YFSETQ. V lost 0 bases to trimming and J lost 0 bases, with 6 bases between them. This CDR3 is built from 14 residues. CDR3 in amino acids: CASSLDHNQETQYF. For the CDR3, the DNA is TGCGCCAGCAGCTTGGATCACAACCAAGAGACCCAGTACTTC.

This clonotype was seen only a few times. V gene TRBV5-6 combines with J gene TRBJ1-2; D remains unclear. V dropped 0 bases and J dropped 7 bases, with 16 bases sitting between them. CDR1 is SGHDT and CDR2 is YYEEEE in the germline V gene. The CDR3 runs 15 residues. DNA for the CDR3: TGTGCCAGCAGCTTGGTCTCAAGCGAGAGCGGTGGCTACACCTTC. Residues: CASSLVSSESGGYTF.

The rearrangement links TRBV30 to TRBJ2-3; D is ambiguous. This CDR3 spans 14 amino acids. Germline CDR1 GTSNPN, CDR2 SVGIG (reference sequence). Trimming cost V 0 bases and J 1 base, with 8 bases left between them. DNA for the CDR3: TGTGCCTGGAGTGTAACAGTCGGCACAGATACGCAGTATTTT. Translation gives CAWSVTVGTDTQYF.

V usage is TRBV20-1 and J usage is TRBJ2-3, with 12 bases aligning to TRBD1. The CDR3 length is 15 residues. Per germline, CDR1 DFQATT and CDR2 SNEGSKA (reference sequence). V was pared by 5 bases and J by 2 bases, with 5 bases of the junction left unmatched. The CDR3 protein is CSAPGQGASTDTQYF. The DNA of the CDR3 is TGCAGTGCTCCGGGACAGGGGGCTTCCACAGATACGCAGTATTTT.

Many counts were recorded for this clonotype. CDR3 amino acids: CSVQGSYGYGYTF. DNA for the CDR3: TGCAGCGTACAGGGGTCTTACGGCTATGGCTACACCTTC. The V gene is TRBV29-1, the J gene TRBJ1-2, with 7 bases fitting TRBD1. V shed 6 bases, J shed 4 bases, and the junction held 8 bases outside the gene matches. There are 13 residues in the CDR3. Germline-derived CDR1 and CDR2 are SQVTM and ANQGSEA.

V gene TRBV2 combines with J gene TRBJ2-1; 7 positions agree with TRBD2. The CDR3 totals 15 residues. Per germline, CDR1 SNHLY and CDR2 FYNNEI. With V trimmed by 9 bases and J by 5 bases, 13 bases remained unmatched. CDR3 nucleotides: TGTGCCAGTAGACTCCGGGAGAGCGGGGACAATGAGCAGTTCTTC. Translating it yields CASRLRESGDNEQFF.

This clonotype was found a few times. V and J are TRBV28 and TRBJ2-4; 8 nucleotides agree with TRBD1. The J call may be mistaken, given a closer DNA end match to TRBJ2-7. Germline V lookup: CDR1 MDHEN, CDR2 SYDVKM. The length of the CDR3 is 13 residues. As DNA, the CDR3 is TGTGCCAGCAGAGGGACAGGCCGTTACGAGCAGTACTTC. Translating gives CASRGTGRYEQYF.

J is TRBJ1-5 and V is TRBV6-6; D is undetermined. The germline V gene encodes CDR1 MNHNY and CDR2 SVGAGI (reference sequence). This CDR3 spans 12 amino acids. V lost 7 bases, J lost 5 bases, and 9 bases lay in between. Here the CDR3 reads CASNPGDQPQHF. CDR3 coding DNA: TGTGCCAGCAACCCAGGCGATCAGCCCCAGCATTTT.

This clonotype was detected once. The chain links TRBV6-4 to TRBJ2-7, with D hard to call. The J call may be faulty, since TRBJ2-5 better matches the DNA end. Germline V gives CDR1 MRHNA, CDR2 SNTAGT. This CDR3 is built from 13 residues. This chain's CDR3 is CASSPNVGETQYF. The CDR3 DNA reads TGTGCCAGCAGTCCAAATGTGGGGGAGACCCAGTACTTC.

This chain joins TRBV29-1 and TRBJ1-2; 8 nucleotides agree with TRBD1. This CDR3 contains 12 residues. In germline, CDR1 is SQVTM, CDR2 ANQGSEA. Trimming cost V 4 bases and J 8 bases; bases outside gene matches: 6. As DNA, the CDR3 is TGCAGCGTTGGACAGGGGAGACTGGGCTACACCTTC. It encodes CSVGQGRLGYTF. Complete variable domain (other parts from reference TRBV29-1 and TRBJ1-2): SAVISQKPSRDICQRGTSLTIQCQVDSQVTMMFWYRQQPGQSLTLIATANQGSEATYESGFVIDKFPISRPNLTFSTLTVSNMSPEDSSIYLCSVGQGRLGYTFGSGTRLTVV.

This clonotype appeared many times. The CDR3 DNA reads TGCGCCAGCAGCTTGGGGCCCAGCAGCGAGCAGTACTTC. It is translated as CASSLGPSSEQYF. This chain uses TRBV5-1 with TRBJ2-7; D gene unclear. CDR3 length: 13 amino acids. Trimming removed 0 bases from V and 6 bases from J, with 10 bases in between. The germline CDR1 and CDR2 sequences are SGHRS and YFSETQ.

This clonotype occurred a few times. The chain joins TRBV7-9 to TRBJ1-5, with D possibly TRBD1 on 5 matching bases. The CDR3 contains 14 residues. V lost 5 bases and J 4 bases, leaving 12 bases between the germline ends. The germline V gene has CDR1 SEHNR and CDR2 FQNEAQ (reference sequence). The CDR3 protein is CASSPGTPNQPQHF. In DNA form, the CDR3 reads TGTGCCAGCAGCCCCGGGACCCCAAATCAGCCCCAGCATTTT.

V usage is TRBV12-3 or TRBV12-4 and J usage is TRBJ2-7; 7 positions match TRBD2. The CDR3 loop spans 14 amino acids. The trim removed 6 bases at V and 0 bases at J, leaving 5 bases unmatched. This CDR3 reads CASRPRDYSYEQYF. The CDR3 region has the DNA TGTGCCAGCAGGCCCAGGGACTACTCCTACGAGCAGTACTTC.

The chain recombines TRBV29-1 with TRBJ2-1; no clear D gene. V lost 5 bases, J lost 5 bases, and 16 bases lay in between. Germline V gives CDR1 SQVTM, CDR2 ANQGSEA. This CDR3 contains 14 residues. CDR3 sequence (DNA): TGCAGCGTTTTATTCGGAAAGGGCGACAATGAGCAGTTCTTC. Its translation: CSVLFGKGDNEQFF.

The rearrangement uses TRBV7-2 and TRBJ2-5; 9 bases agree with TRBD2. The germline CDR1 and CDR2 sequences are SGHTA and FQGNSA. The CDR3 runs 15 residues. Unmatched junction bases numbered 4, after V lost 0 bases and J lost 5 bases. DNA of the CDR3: TGTGCCAGCAGCTTAGCTAGCGGGAGCGGGGAGACCCAGTACTTC. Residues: CASSLASGSGETQYF.

CDR3 loop: CSVDGTSGGSGQETQYF. The DNA for the CDR3 is TGCAGCGTTGATGGGACTAGCGGGGGTTCGGGCCAAGAGACCCAGTACTTC. The J gene is TRBJ2-5, the V gene TRBV29-1; 14 nucleotides agree with TRBD2. CDR3 length equals 17 residues. V lost 3 bases and J lost 1; bases outside the gene matches: 7. From germline, CDR1 is SQVTM and CDR2 ANQGSEA.

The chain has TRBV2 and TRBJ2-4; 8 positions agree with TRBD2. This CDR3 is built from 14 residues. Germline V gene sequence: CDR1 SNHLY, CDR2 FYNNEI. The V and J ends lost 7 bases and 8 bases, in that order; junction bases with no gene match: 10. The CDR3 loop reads CASKRREARDIQYF. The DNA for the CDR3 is TGTGCCAGCAAGAGGCGGGAGGCGAGGGACATTCAGTACTTC.